These 13 T cell receptor beta chains share one sample of origin, sequenced in a study of CD4+ T cells in melanoma. TCRdb's copy holds only in-frame clones and misses some; the assay was immunoSEQ multiplex PCR. The sample records 18,000 or so clones, 81% being singletons. The sequencing input was cells from a culture (not recorded whether cultured in vitro). The receptor set was obtained from a human donor with melanoma.

This chain uses TRBV18 with TRBJ2-2; D unclear. Germline CDR1 is KGHSH and CDR2 is LQKENI. The CDR3 contains 13 residues. The germline V and J ends were trimmed by 5 bases and 5 bases, with 9 bases remaining between them. CDR3 sequence: CASSWLETGELFF. As DNA, the CDR3 is TGTGCCAGCTCATGGTTAGAAACCGGGGAGCTGTTTTTT. Looking up the rest from reference TRBV18 and TRBJ2-2 gives the full variable domain: NAGVMQNPRHLVRRRGQEARLRCSPMKGHSHVYWYRQLPEEGLKFMVYLQKENIIDESGMPKERFSAEFPKEGPSILRIQQVVRGDSAAYFCASSWLETGELFFGEGSRLTVL.

This chain joins TRBV6-5 and TRBJ2-7, with 7 bases aligning to TRBD1. Germline V gives CDR1 MNHEY, CDR2 SVGAGI. V shed 6 bases and J 5 bases; nucleotides not matched to a gene: 10. This CDR3 has 14 amino acids. The DNA of the CDR3 is TGTGCCAGCAGATACCGGAAGGGGGCCCACGAGCAGTACTTC. It encodes CASRYRKGAHEQYF.

This clone was found a few times. The V call is TRBV9, the J call TRBJ1-2; no reliable D call. The CDR3 sequence is 12 residues long. Germline CDR1 is SGDLS and CDR2 is YYNGEE. Trimming took 4 bases from V and 3 from J, leaving 7 bases between them. DNA for the CDR3: TGTGCCAGCAGCTCCTACGACTATGGCTACACCTTC. As protein: CASSSYDYGYTF. The complete variable domain, with remaining parts taken from reference TRBV9 and TRBJ1-2, reads DSGVTQTPKHLITATGQRVTLRCSPRSGDLSVYWYQQSLDQGLQFLIQYYNGEERAKGNILERFSAQQFPDLHSELNLSSLELGDSALYFCASSSYDYGYTFGSGTRLTVV.

V usage is TRBV6-5 and J usage is TRBJ2-7; tentatively, D is TRBD1 or TRBD2 (5 bases each). This CDR3 contains 15 residues. Germline loops: CDR1 MNHEY, CDR2 SVGAGI. V was shortened by 6 bases and J by 2 bases, with 17 bases between the two germline ends. The CDR3 DNA reads as TGTGCCAGCAGGGGGCTCGGAACCGGGACCTACGAGCAGTACTTC. The encoded protein is CASRGLGTGTYEQYF.

The chain's CDR3 is CASRGTGGSAEAFF. The CDR3 region has the DNA TGCGCCAGCAGGGGGACAGGGGGCTCCGCTGAAGCTTTCTTT. The chain links TRBV10-2 to TRBJ1-1, with 12 bases that match TRBD1. This CDR3 contains 14 residues. Germline assignment: CDR1 WSHSY and CDR2 SAAADI. The trim removed 6 bases at V and 6 bases at J, leaving 5 bases unmatched.

The sample holds one count of this clone. This chain uses TRBV29-1 with TRBJ1-3; D remains unclear. The CDR3 has 11 amino acids. Germline CDR1 SQVTM, CDR2 ANQGSEA. The V end lost 8 bases, the J end lost 4 bases, and 9 bases lay between the germline ends. As DNA, the CDR3 is TGCAGCACCGAATCGGGAAACACCATATATTTT. This encodes CSTESGNTIYF. Full variable domain (missing parts from reference TRBV29-1 and TRBJ1-3): SAVISQKPSRDICQRGTSLTIQCQVDSQVTMMFWYRQQPGQSLTLIATANQGSEATYESGFVIDKFPISRPNLTFSTLTVSNMSPEDSSIYLCSTESGNTIYFGEGSWLTVV.

V and J are TRBV6-1 and TRBJ1-1, with no clear D. This CDR3 is built from 14 residues. The ends were cut back, 5 bases at V and 0 bases at J, with 10 bases in the middle. Germline CDR1 is MNHNS and CDR2 is SASEGT. The CDR3 DNA is TGTGCCAGCAGTTTAAAACGGTTGAACACTGAAGCTTTCTTT. This codes for CASSLKRLNTEAFF.

In its sample, this clone was seen a few times. The rearrangement joins TRBV30 to TRBJ2-7; 7 positions match TRBD2. J lost 6 bases, V lost 5 bases, and 13 bases had no gene match. The germline V gene has CDR1 GTSNPN and CDR2 SVGIG (reference sequence). This CDR3 contains 14 residues. In DNA, the CDR3 is TGTGCCTGGCCCAGTTTTTCTTCGGGAGGCGAGCAGTACTTC. This sequence encodes CAWPSFSSGGEQYF. The variable domain in full, with the rest retrieved from reference TRBV30 and TRBJ2-7, is SQTIHQWPATLVQPVGSPLSLECTVEGTSNPNLYWYRQAAGRGLQLLFYSVGIGQISSEVPQNLSASRPQDRQFILSSKKLLLSDSGFYLCAWPSFSSGGEQYFGPGTRLTVT.

The V gene is TRBV5-1, the J gene TRBJ1-5; D perhaps matches TRBD1 (5 bases). This CDR3 is 15 amino acids long. V was trimmed by 2 bases and J by 6 bases, leaving 15 bases between them. Germline V gene lookup returns CDR1 SGHRS and CDR2 YFSETQ. In nucleotides, the CDR3 is TGCGCCAGCAGCTTAGGAGGGGCGGATAGTCAGCCCCAGCATTTT. It specifies CASSLGGADSQPQHF. Together with reference TRBV5-1 and TRBJ1-5, the CDR3 gives the full variable domain: KAGVTQTPRYLIKTRGQQVTLSCSPISGHRSVSWYQQTPGQGLQFLFEYFSETQRNKGNFPGRFSGRQFSNSRSEMNVSTLELGDSALYLCASSLGGADSQPQHFGDGTRLSIL.

This chain connects TRBV9 to TRBJ1-1; 7 bases match TRBD1. CDR1 is SGDLS, CDR2 YYNGEE, per germline. Germline trimming cut 3 bases from V and 4 bases from J; bases unmatched to any gene: 9. The CDR3 sequence is 15 residues long. CDR3: CASSGQGVRGTEAFF. In DNA form, the CDR3 reads TGTGCCAGCAGCGGACAGGGAGTTAGGGGCACTGAAGCTTTCTTT.

The chain has TRBV6-1 and TRBJ1-5; possible D gene TRBD1, 5 bases. Trimming removed 6 bases from V and 7 bases from J, with 16 bases in between. The CDR3 totals 14 residues. Germline V gene lookup returns CDR1 MNHNS and CDR2 SASEGT. This chain's CDR3 is CASSERQGGQPQHF. CDR3 nucleotide sequence: TGTGCCAGCAGCGAGCGGCAGGGTGGGCAGCCCCAGCATTTT.

The chain carries TRBV5-4 and TRBJ2-7, with D possibly matching TRBD1 (5 bases). Per germline, CDR1 SGHNT and CDR2 YYREEE (reference sequence). V was pared by 4 bases and J by 0 bases, with 17 bases between. The CDR3 has 16 residues. The CDR3 DNA reads TGTGCCAGCAGCAGGCCGTCGACAGAAAGCTCCTACGAGCAGTACTTC. Translation: CASSRPSTESSYEQYF.

This chain uses TRBV7-8 with TRBJ2-5, with D possibly matching TRBD2 (5 bases). Trimming removed 5 bases from V and 5 bases from J, with 12 bases in between. This CDR3 is 13 amino acids long. CDR1 SGHVS and CDR2 FQNEAQ come from the germline V gene. CDR3 sequence: CASSQLVFETQYF. As DNA, the CDR3 is TGTGCCAGCAGCCAACTAGTGTTTGAGACCCAGTACTTC.